The 25 T cell receptor beta chains given below trace back to one sample, sequenced in a study of blood T cell repertoires in COVID-19. TCRdb's table, derived via immunoSEQ multiplex PCR, lists solely in-frame clones and lacks some. The sample has about 220,000 clones; 80% to 85% are singletons. Sequences were obtained from peripheral blood. The origin of the receptors is a human donor in a cohort sampled during active COVID-19.

The chain recombines TRBV6-5 with TRBJ2-7; 7 bases match TRBD2. CDR1 MNHEY and CDR2 SVGAGI come from the germline V gene. The CDR3 length is 16 residues. Unmatched junction bases numbered 10, after V lost 0 bases and J lost 5 bases. The CDR3 DNA follows: TGTGCCAGCAGTTACTCGTTCGCGGGAGCCGGTCACGAGCAGTACTTC. It specifies CASSYSFAGAGHEQYF.

CDR3 coding DNA: TGTGCCAGCAGTGAAGTTTTAACAGGGGGGGTGAGGCAGTACTTC. Translated: CASSEVLTGGVRQYF. This chain joins TRBV2 and TRBJ2-7, with a tentative D call TRBD1 (8 bases). Trimming stripped 1 base from V and 9 bases from J, with 19 bases between. The CDR3 loop spans 15 amino acids. Germline V lookup: CDR1 SNHLY, CDR2 FYNNEI.

This rearrangement joins TRBV4-1 to TRBJ2-1; D ambiguous. The length of the CDR3 is 15 residues. Germline V CDR1 and CDR2: MGHRA, YSYEKL. V lost 0 bases and J 3 bases, leaving 9 bases between the germline ends. The CDR3 protein is CASSQEFQFYNEQFF. In nucleotides, the CDR3 is TGCGCCAGCAGCCAAGAATTCCAGTTCTACAATGAGCAGTTCTTC.

The J gene is TRBJ2-2, the V gene TRBV7-2; TRBD2 matches 8 bases. From germline, CDR1 is SGHTA and CDR2 FQGNSA. With 5 bases clipped from V and 1 base from J, the junction kept 9 bases outside the gene matches. CDR3 length: 17 amino acids. CDR3 protein: CASSRLQTSVNTGELFF. The CDR3 region has the DNA TGTGCCAGCAGCAGACTGCAGACTAGCGTGAACACCGGGGAGCTGTTTTTT.

This chain links TRBV28 with TRBJ2-3, with TRBD2 matching 9 bases. The CDR3 runs to 15 residues. Germline values: CDR1 MDHEN, CDR2 SYDVKM. J was trimmed by 0 bases and V by 4 bases; bases with no gene match: 2. The CDR3 sequence is CASSYTSGSTDTQYF. CDR3 coding DNA: TGTGCCAGCAGTTATACTAGCGGGAGCACAGATACGCAGTATTTT.

This chain joins TRBV10-3 and TRBJ2-7; D gene unclear. The CDR3 consists of 14 residues. The V end was cut by 2 bases, the J end by 1 base, with 9 bases between. CDR1 is ENHRY, CDR2 SYGVKD, per germline. The DNA of the CDR3 is TGTGCCATCAGTGAGGTCGGCGGATCCTACGAGCAGTACTTC. It codes for CAISEVGGSYEQYF.

The V gene is TRBV7-3, the J gene TRBJ2-1; 7 positions match TRBD1. CDR1 is SGHTA, CDR2 FQGTGA, per germline. The V segment lost 4 bases and the J segment 4 bases; nucleotides outside the gene matches: 10. The CDR3 has 16 residues. CDR3 residues: CASSSQTGIRYNEQFF. CDR3 nucleotide sequence: TGTGCCAGCAGCTCCCAGACAGGGATAAGGTACAATGAGCAGTTCTTC.

This clone was found once. The V call is TRBV11-2, the J call TRBJ2-7, with 12 bases identical to TRBD2. V trimming: 4 bases; J trimming: 6 bases; junction bases outside the gene matches: 19. Germline assignment: CDR1 SGHAT and CDR2 FQNNGV. The CDR3 extends over 19 amino acids. Here the CDR3 DNA reads TGTGCCAGCAGCTATATGTCACTAGCGGGAGGTAAAGTGAAATTCGAGCAGTACTTC. Protein sequence: CASSYMSLAGGKVKFEQYF.

The chain links TRBV6-5 to TRBJ2-7, with 13 nucleotides matching TRBD2. This CDR3 is built from 14 residues. Germline assignment: CDR1 MNHEY and CDR2 SVGAGI. The ends lost 7 bases at V and 6 bases at J; junction bases unmatched: 6. This CDR3 is CASTGGLAGAEQYF. The CDR3 nucleotides read TGTGCCAGCACCGGAGGACTAGCGGGAGCCGAGCAGTACTTC.

The sample holds a few counts of this clone. This rearrangement joins TRBV18 to TRBJ1-2, with D unresolved. V was pared by 4 bases and J by 1 base, with 13 bases between. Per germline, CDR1 KGHSH and CDR2 LQKENI. CDR3 length: 15 amino acids. The chain's CDR3 is CASSRSAGDNYGYTF. As DNA, the CDR3 is TGTGCCAGCTCACGGTCCGCCGGGGATAACTATGGCTACACCTTC.

The CDR3 region is CASSSGQVGEKLFF. In DNA, the CDR3 is TGCGCCAGCAGCTCTGGACAGGTGGGGGAAAAACTGTTTTTT. This chain joins TRBV4-3 and TRBJ1-4, with TRBD1 matching over 7 bases. The CDR3 contains 14 residues. V lost 5 bases, J lost 8 bases, and 8 bases stayed unmatched. Germline V gives CDR1 LGHNA, CDR2 YSLEER.

The V gene is TRBV7-6, the J gene TRBJ2-1; 8 bases agree with TRBD2. The CDR3 is made up of 16 amino acids. The V segment lost 0 bases and the J segment 7 bases; nucleotides outside the gene matches: 8. The V gene's germline CDR1 is SGHVS and CDR2 FNYEAQ. The CDR3 DNA reads TGTGCCAGCAGCTTAGCGGTGGGCGGGAGGAGAAATGAGCAGTTCTTC. Encoded protein: CASSLAVGGRRNEQFF.

The chain employs TRBV2 and TRBJ2-1; 11 bases are a match to TRBD2. V lost 6 bases to trimming and J lost 9 bases; unmatched junction nucleotides: 10. Per the germline V gene, CDR1 is SNHLY and CDR2 is FYNNEI. The CDR3 contains 15 residues. In DNA, the CDR3 is TGTGCCAGCAGGCAACTAGCGGGAGAGTTTGGTGAGCAGTTCTTC. Its protein product is CASRQLAGEFGEQFF.

This clone was seen a few times. CDR3 coding DNA: TGTGCCAGCAGCCGACAGGGGAACTATGGCTACACCTTC. Residues: CASSRQGNYGYTF. This chain connects TRBV6-2 or TRBV6-3 to TRBJ1-2; 8 positions agree with TRBD1. The V gene's germline CDR1 is MNHEY and CDR2 SVGEGT. With 6 bases clipped from V and 2 bases from J, the junction kept 2 bases outside the gene matches. The CDR3 has 13 residues.

V is TRBV29-1 and J is TRBJ1-2; a possible D gene is TRBD1 (6 bases). V was pared by 0 bases and J by 8 bases, with 13 bases between. The length of the CDR3 is 13 residues. Germline CDR1 reads SQVTM; CDR2 reads ANQGSEA. For the CDR3, the DNA is TGCAGCGTTGAAGATACAGGGCTGACAGGCTACACCTTC. Amino acids: CSVEDTGLTGYTF.

In its sample, this clone was seen once. The chain is built from TRBV19 and TRBJ1-2; D not certain. Trimming took off 1 base at V and 7 bases at J, with 7 bases between the two ends. CDR1 and CDR2 (germline): LNHDA, SQIVND (reference sequence). The CDR3 loop spans 12 amino acids. The CDR3 is CASSIGGFGYTF. CDR3 sequence (DNA): TGTGCCAGTAGTATAGGAGGGTTTGGCTACACCTTC.

The chain carries TRBV7-3 and TRBJ2-3, with D possibly TRBD2 on 6 matching bases. The CDR3 sequence is 14 residues long. V lost 5 bases and J lost 0, with 9 bases in between. Germline V gives CDR1 SGHTA, CDR2 FQGTGA. The CDR3 DNA is TGTGCCAGCAGCCCAGGACTAAGCACAGATACGCAGTATTTT. Protein product: CASSPGLSTDTQYF. Variable domain in full (rest from reference TRBV7-3 and TRBJ2-3): GAGVSQTPSNKVTEKGKYVELRCDPISGHTALYWYRQSLGQGPEFLIYFQGTGAADDSGLPNDRFFAVRPEGSVSTLKIQRTERGDSAVYLCASSPGLSTDTQYFGPGTRLTVL.

The chain combines TRBV27 with TRBJ2-1; D call uncertain. With 8 bases removed from V and 10 bases from J, the gap between germline ends came to 9 bases. Germline V gene lookup returns CDR1 MNHEY and CDR2 SMNVEV (reference sequence). CDR3 length: 10 amino acids. This CDR3 is CASRPLEQFF. The DNA for the CDR3 is TGTGCCAGCCGCCCCCTAGAGCAGTTCTTC.

This clone was counted only a few times. This chain uses TRBV6-2 or TRBV6-3 with TRBJ1-2; 7 positions match TRBD1. The CDR3 extends over 14 amino acids. The germline gives CDR1 MNHEY, CDR2 SVGEGT. V shed 6 bases and J 4 bases; nucleotides not matched to a gene: 8. In nucleotides, the CDR3 is TGTGCCAGCAGCCGTATTCAGGGGGGCTATGGCTACACCTTC. Amino acid sequence: CASSRIQGGYGYTF.

V gene TRBV11-2 combines with J gene TRBJ1-2, with D maybe TRBD1 (6 bases). V shed 4 bases and J shed 4 bases, with 13 bases lying between them. Looked up from germline, CDR1 is SGHAT and CDR2 is FQNNGV. The CDR3 length is 14 residues. CDR3 region: CASSSNQGFYGYTF. In DNA form, the CDR3 reads TGTGCCAGCAGCTCAAATCAGGGGTTCTATGGCTACACCTTC.

The CDR3 region has the DNA TGTGCCAGCAGCTTAACGGGCTATCCTAGCACAGATACGCAGTATTTT. This gives the protein CASSLTGYPSTDTQYF. The J gene is TRBJ2-3, the V gene TRBV7-3; D unclear. The CDR3 totals 16 residues. From germline, CDR1 is SGHTA and CDR2 FQGTGA. The V gene lost 0 bases and the J gene lost 0 bases, with 10 bases spanning the gap.

The rearrangement joins TRBV10-3 to TRBJ2-7, with 7 nucleotides matching TRBD1. This CDR3 contains 15 residues. V dropped 3 bases and J dropped 3; count of bases not matched to a gene: 8. Looked up from germline, CDR1 is ENHRY and CDR2 is SYGVKD. In nucleotides, the CDR3 is TGTGCCATCAGTGAAGATGAGGGGGCTGGCTACGAGCAGTACTTC. Protein sequence: CAISEDEGAGYEQYF.

This sequence joins TRBV28 and TRBJ2-3; 10 bases align to TRBD2. J was trimmed by 4 bases and V by 5 bases; bases with no gene match: 12. Germline assignment: CDR1 MDHEN and CDR2 SYDVKM. This CDR3 contains 17 residues. The CDR3 sequence is CASSKGPSGSGSDTQYF. CDR3 in DNA: TGTGCCAGCAGTAAGGGCCCTAGCGGGAGTGGCTCAGATACGCAGTATTTT.

This clone was recorded only once. The CDR3: CSVDRDRGTDTQYF. The CDR3, as DNA: TGCAGCGTGGACCGGGACAGGGGTACAGATACGCAGTATTTT. V is TRBV29-1 and J is TRBJ2-3, with 10 bases lining up with TRBD1. Germline-derived CDR1 and CDR2 are SQVTM and ANQGSEA. CDR3 length equals 14 residues. V shed 6 bases and J 3 bases; nucleotides not matched to a gene: 6.

The V and J genes are TRBV5-6 and TRBJ1-2, with D unclear. CDR3 length: 12 residues. Trimming took 1 base from V and 3 from J, leaving 4 bases between them. Germline-derived CDR1 and CDR2 are SGHDT and YYEEEE. The CDR3 DNA reads TGTGCCAGCAGCTTGACGGACTATGGCTACACCTTC. This encodes CASSLTDYGYTF.